The rows below give T cell receptor beta chains drawn from one sample of a study of blood T cells in healthy people across ages. TCRdb reprocessed the 5' RACE reads with MiXCR, giving one entry per CDR3 protein. The sample has hundreds of thousands of distinct CDR3 sequences, just over 55% seen once. The sample comprised blood. Receptors originate from a man aged 40-49 years in good health. The CDR3 runs from the conserved cysteine through the conserved F or W. Fields, in order: clone size, J gene, D gene, V gene, CDR3 DNA, CDR3 protein. The D gene is left open where the match is weak. Size tells how often a clone was seen (once, few, many) or the class of an expanded clone, and some rows leave it out.

>few|TRBJ1-1|TRBD1|TRBV5-1
TGCGCCAGCAGCTTTCTACAGGGGGCTGGGGGAGCTTTCTTT
CASSFLQGAGGAFF
>NA|TRBJ2-1|TRBD2|TRBV2
TGTGCCAGCATATCCGGGACTAGAGTGGCACATGATGAGCAGTTCTTC
CASISGTRVAHDEQFF
>NA|TRBJ2-1|NA|TRBV6-6
TGTGCCAGCAGTCAATTCGACTCGAGCTACAATGAGCAGTTCTTC
CASSQFDSSYNEQFF
>NA|TRBJ1-1|TRBD1|TRBV13
TGTGCCAGCAGCTTAGCGACAGGGTTCACTGAAGCTTTCTTT
CASSLATGFTEAFF
>NA|TRBJ2-7|NA|TRBV20-1
TGCAGTGCGGGGGAAACCTACGAGCAGTACTTC
CSAGETYEQYF
>few|TRBJ2-7|NA|TRBV6-2/TRBV6-3
TGTGCCAGCATAGGACACGGCAACTACGAGCAGTACTTC
CASIGHGNYEQYF
>NA|TRBJ2-2|NA|TRBV25-1
TGTGCCAGCAGTGAAGTTGGAGAGAACACCGGGGAGCTGTTTTTT
CASSEVGENTGELFF
>NA|TRBJ1-1|NA|TRBV18
TGTGCCAGCTCGCGCGGGAGGGATACTGAAGCTTTCTTT
CASSRGRDTEAFF
>NA|TRBJ1-2|NA|TRBV28
TGTGCCAGCAGTTTATCCAACGAAAGATATGGCTACACCTTC
CASSLSNERYGYTF
>NA|TRBJ2-5|TRBD2|TRBV5-1
TGCGCCAGCAGCTTGGAGGTAGCGGGGGGTAAAGAGACCCAGTACTTC
CASSLEVAGGKETQYF
>NA|TRBJ2-5|TRBD2|TRBV7-2
TGTGCCAGCAGCTTCTCCGGGACTAGCGGGGGAGGGACCCAGTACTTC
CASSFSGTSGGGTQYF
>NA|TRBJ2-3|TRBD2|TRBV10-3
TGTGCCATCAGCCCGACTAGCGGGGTTGATACGCAGTATTTT
CAISPTSGVDTQYF
>NA|TRBJ2-3|NA|TRBV4-2
TGTGCCAGCAGCCAAGTTGAGTGGAGGGGTACGCAGTATTTT
CASSQVEWRGTQYF
>NA|TRBJ1-2|NA|TRBV9
TGTGCCAGCAGCGCGCGAGGGTCAGAAGGCTATGGCTACACCTTC
CASSARGSEGYGYTF
>NA|TRBJ1-1|TRBD1|TRBV7-2
TGTGCCAGCAGCCCCAATGGGGACAGGGGAACTGAAGCTTTCTTT
CASSPNGDRGTEAFF
>NA|TRBJ2-5|TRBD2|TRBV7-2
TGTGCCAGCAGCCCGGGGGGATTCCAAGAGACCCAGTACTTC
CASSPGGFQETQYF
>NA|TRBJ2-7|NA|TRBV28
TGTGCCAGCAGTTTAGCAGGTGATTACGAGCAGTACTTC
CASSLAGDYEQYF
>NA|TRBJ1-5|NA|TRBV3-1
TGTGCCAGCAGCCAAGATACGGACAGTTATCAGCCCCAGCATTTT
CASSQDTDSYQPQHF
>NA|TRBJ2-3|NA|TRBV29-1
TGCAGCGTTGTGTTGGGGAATACGCAGTATTTT
CSVVLGNTQYF
>NA|TRBJ2-3|NA|TRBV29-1
TGCAGCAGCGCTCGAGGGACATCTAGCACAGATACGCAGTATTTT
CSSARGTSSTDTQYF
>NA|TRBJ2-1|TRBD1|TRBV11-2
TGTGCCAGCAGCCCGACAGGGTTCGAGGTCGATGAGCAGTTCTTC
CASSPTGFEVDEQFF
>NA|TRBJ2-5|NA|TRBV11-3
TGTGCCAGCAAAAGAGAGCCCCAGACAGAGACCCAGTACTTC
CASKREPQTETQYF
>NA|TRBJ2-7|NA|TRBV27
TGTGCCAGCAGTCCAGGGGACCACCTCTACGAGCAGTACTTC
CASSPGDHLYEQYF
>NA|TRBJ1-1|NA|TRBV25-1
TGTGCCAGCAGTGAACTTGGGGGAGGGGGTGAAGCTTTCTTT
CASSELGGGGEAFF
>NA|TRBJ2-7|TRBD2|TRBV9
TGTGCCAGCAGCGTAGCGACTAGCGCTTCCTACGAGCAGTACTTC
CASSVATSASYEQYF
>NA|TRBJ2-3|TRBD1|TRBV20-1
TGCAGTGCTAGAGATATAGGACAGGCCTTCTTTAATACGCAGTATTTT
CSARDIGQAFFNTQYF
>NA|TRBJ2-1|TRBD1|TRBV6-2/TRBV6-3
TGTGCCAGCAGTTACTCGGGACAGGGTGCATCCTACAATGAGCAGTTCTTC
CASSYSGQGASYNEQFF
>NA|TRBJ2-3|TRBD1|TRBV10-3
TGTGCCATCAGTCCATCGGTTCCAGGGGGTGGCACAGATACGCAGTATTTT
CAISPSVPGGGTDTQYF
>NA|TRBJ2-1|TRBD2|TRBV7-3
TGTGCCAGCAGTCCTCTAGCGGGAGGGTTAGAGCAGTTCTTC
CASSPLAGGLEQFF
>few|TRBJ2-7|NA|TRBV5-1
TGCGCCAGCAGCTTGGTTTATCGCAACGAGCAGTACTTC
CASSLVYRNEQYF
>NA|TRBJ1-2|NA|TRBV7-3
TGTGCCAGCAGCTCAACCTTCCGCTACACCTTC
CASSSTFRYTF
>NA|TRBJ2-7|TRBD1|TRBV20-1
TGCAGTGCTAACAGGGGCAGCTACGAGCAGTACTTC
CSANRGSYEQYF
>NA|TRBJ2-7|NA|TRBV9
TGTGCCAGCAGCCCGCGGGGTGACCTCGCCGAGCAGTACTTC
CASSPRGDLAEQYF
>NA|TRBJ1-5|NA|TRBV12-3/TRBV12-4
TGTGCCAGCAGAAAAGGGGTACAGGGAGTCGATCAGCCCCAGCATTTT
CASRKGVQGVDQPQHF